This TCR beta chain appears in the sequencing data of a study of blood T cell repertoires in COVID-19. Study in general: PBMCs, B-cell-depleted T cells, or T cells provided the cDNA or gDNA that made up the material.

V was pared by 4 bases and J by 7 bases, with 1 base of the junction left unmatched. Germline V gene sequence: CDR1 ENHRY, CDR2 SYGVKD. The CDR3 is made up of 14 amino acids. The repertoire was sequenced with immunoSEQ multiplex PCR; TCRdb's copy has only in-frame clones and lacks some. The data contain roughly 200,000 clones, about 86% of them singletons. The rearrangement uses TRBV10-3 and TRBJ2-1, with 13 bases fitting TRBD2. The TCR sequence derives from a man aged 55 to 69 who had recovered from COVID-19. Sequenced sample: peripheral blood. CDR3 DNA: TGTGCCATCAGTGGGACTAGCGGGAGTAATGAGCAGTTCTTC. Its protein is CAISGTSGSNEQFF.